This entry features one T cell receptor beta chain sequence. As yet, its antigen is unknown. Each of the donors was a healthy bone marrow donor. These data are taken from a study of cytomegalovirus exposure and HLA in healthy donors. Study at large: The early release's HLA-typed donors yielded approximately 82 million unique TCRs.

It was with 60 Vbeta and 13 Jbeta primers that the PCR ran. Assay used: immunoSEQ multiplex PCR; TCRdb lists only in-frame clones, some missing. The sample lists about 120,000 clones, approximately 84% occurring once. V shed 5 bases and J 7 bases; nucleotides not matched to a gene: 11. The CDR3 runs 15 residues. The germline V gene has CDR1 MNHEY and CDR2 SVGAGI. Broader study findings: About 87% or about 30% of the time was how often most TCR beta V segments were productive, according to an earlier analysis. After further analysis at a later stage, around 17,000 TCR beta sequences were associated with HLA alleles at 0.05 false discovery rate.

The chain uses TRBV6-5 and TRBJ2-1; TRBD1 agrees at 7 bases. The clonotype comes from a man aged 18 to 30 in good health and CMV-seropositive. Source material: PBMCs. The CDR3 spells CASSTQTGYANEQFF. In DNA, the CDR3 is TGTGCCAGCAGTACCCAGACAGGGTACGCGAATGAGCAGTTCTTC.